This T cell receptor beta chain derives from a study of blood T cell repertoires in COVID-19. Turning to the study itself: Donors in the United States, Italy and Spain gave samples during acute or convalescent COVID-19. From T cells, B-cell-depleted T cells, or PBMCs came the material, which was cDNA or gDNA.

The V gene's germline CDR1 is SGHNT and CDR2 YYREEE (reference sequence). This CDR3 is built from 16 residues. V lost 3 bases, J lost 2 bases, and 8 bases stayed unmatched. As originally analysed: From reference gene primer amplification, estimates of nucleated cell counts were derived. The assay was immunoSEQ multiplex PCR, and TCRdb's table has in-frame clones only and misses some. That table is the source of V, J and clone size, and D and trimming were worked out from the DNA. The sample carries some 150,000 clones, more than 80% recorded once. This TCR came from a man in his sixties or seventies with acute or convalescent COVID-19. The source material was peripheral blood. V and J are TRBV5-4 and TRBJ2-5, with TRBD1 identical over 9 bases. The DNA for the CDR3 is TGTGCCAGCAGCTCGGGACAGGGAGCCTTACAAGAGACCCAGTACTTC. The encoded protein is CASSSGQGALQETQYF.